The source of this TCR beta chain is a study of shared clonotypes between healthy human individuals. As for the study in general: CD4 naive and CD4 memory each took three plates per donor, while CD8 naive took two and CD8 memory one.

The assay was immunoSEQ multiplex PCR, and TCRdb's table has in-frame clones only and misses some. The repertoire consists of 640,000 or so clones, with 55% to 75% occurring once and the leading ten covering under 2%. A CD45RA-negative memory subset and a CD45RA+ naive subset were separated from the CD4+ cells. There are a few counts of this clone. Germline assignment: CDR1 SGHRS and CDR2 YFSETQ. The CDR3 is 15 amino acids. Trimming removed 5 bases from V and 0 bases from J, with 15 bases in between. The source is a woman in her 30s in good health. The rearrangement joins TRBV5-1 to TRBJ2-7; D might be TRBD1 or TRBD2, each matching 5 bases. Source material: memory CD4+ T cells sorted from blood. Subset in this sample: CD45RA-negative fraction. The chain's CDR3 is CASSPRDGTSYEQYF. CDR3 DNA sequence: TGCGCCAGCAGTCCTCGGGACGGGACCTCCTACGAGCAGTACTTC. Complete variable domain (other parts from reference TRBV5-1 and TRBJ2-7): KAGVTQTPRYLIKTRGQQVTLSCSPISGHRSVSWYQQTPGQGLQFLFEYFSETQRNKGNFPGRFSGRQFSNSRSEMNVSTLELGDSALYLCASSPRDGTSYEQYFGPGTRLTVT.